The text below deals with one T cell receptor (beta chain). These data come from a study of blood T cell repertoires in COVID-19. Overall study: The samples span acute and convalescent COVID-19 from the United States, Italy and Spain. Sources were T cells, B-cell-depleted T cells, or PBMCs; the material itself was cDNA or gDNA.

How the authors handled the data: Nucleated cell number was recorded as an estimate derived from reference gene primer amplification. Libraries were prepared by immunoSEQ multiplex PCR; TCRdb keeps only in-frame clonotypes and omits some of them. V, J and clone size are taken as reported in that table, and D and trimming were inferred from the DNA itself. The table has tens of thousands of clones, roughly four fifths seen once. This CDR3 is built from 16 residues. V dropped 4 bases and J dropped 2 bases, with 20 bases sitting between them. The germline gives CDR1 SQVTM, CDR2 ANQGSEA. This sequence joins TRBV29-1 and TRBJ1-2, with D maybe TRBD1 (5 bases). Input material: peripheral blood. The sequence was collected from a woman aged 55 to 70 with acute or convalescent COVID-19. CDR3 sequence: CSVGSLGGEENYGYTF. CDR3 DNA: TGCAGCGTTGGATCCCTGGGGGGGGAGGAAAACTATGGCTACACCTTC. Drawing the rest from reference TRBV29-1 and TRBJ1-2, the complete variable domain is SAVISQKPSRDICQRGTSLTIQCQVDSQVTMMFWYRQQPGQSLTLIATANQGSEATYESGFVIDKFPISRPNLTFSTLTVSNMSPEDSSIYLCSVGSLGGEENYGYTFGSGTRLTVV.